This TCR beta chain was sequenced in a study of blood T cell repertoires in COVID-19. Study at large: There were acute and convalescent COVID-19 samples, and they came from the United States, Italy and Spain. PBMCs, B-cell-depleted T cells, or T cells were the source of the cDNA or gDNA that made up the material.

Authors' data handling: Researchers report that nucleated cell counts were estimated from reference gene primer amplification. Clones were read by immunoSEQ multiplex PCR, and TCRdb kept only the in-frame ones, dropping some. V, J and clone size derive from that table, while D and trimming were established from the DNA sequence. The table includes 100,000 to 150,000 clones, about 88% detected once. This clone was counted once. Germline lookup yields CDR1 SGHRS and CDR2 YFSETQ. The CDR3 contains 15 residues. The J segment lost 7 bases and the V segment lost 3 bases, leaving 7 bases of the junction unmatched.

The specimen was peripheral blood. This rearrangement joins TRBV5-1 to TRBJ2-1, with TRBD2 matching 10 bases. This TCR was sampled from an elderly woman with acute or convalescent COVID-19. Here the CDR3 DNA reads TGCGCCAGCAGCTCTGTAGCGGGAGGCTTTAATGAGCAGTTCTTC. This translates into CASSSVAGGFNEQFF. Variable domain in full (rest from reference TRBV5-1 and TRBJ2-1): KAGVTQTPRYLIKTRGQQVTLSCSPISGHRSVSWYQQTPGQGLQFLFEYFSETQRNKGNFPGRFSGRQFSNSRSEMNVSTLELGDSALYLCASSSVAGGFNEQFFGPGTRLTVL.